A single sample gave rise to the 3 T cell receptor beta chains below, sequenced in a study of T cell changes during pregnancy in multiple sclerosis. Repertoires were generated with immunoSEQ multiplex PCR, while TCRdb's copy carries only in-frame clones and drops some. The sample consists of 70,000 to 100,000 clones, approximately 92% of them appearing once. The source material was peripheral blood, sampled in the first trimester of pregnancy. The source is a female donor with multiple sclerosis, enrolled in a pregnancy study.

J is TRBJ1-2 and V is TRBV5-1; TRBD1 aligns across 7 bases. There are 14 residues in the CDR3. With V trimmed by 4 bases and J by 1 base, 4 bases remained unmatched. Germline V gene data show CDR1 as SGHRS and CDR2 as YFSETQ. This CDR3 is CASSPGTVNYGYTF. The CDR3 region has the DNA TGCGCCAGCAGCCCCGGGACAGTTAACTATGGCTACACCTTC.

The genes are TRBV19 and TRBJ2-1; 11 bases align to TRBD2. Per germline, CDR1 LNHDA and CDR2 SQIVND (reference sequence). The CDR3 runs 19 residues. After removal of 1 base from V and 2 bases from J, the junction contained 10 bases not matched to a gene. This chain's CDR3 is CASSIGSSGGRGPYNEQFF. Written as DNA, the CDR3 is TGTGCCAGTAGTATAGGCTCTAGCGGGGGGCGAGGCCCCTACAATGAGCAGTTCTTC.

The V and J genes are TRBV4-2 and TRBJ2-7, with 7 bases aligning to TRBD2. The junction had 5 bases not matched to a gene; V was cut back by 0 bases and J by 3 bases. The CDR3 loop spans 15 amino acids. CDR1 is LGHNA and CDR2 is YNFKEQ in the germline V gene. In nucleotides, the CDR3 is TGTGCCAGCAGCCAAGAAGGGCGGGAGTACTACGAGCAGTACTTC. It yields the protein CASSQEGREYYEQYF.